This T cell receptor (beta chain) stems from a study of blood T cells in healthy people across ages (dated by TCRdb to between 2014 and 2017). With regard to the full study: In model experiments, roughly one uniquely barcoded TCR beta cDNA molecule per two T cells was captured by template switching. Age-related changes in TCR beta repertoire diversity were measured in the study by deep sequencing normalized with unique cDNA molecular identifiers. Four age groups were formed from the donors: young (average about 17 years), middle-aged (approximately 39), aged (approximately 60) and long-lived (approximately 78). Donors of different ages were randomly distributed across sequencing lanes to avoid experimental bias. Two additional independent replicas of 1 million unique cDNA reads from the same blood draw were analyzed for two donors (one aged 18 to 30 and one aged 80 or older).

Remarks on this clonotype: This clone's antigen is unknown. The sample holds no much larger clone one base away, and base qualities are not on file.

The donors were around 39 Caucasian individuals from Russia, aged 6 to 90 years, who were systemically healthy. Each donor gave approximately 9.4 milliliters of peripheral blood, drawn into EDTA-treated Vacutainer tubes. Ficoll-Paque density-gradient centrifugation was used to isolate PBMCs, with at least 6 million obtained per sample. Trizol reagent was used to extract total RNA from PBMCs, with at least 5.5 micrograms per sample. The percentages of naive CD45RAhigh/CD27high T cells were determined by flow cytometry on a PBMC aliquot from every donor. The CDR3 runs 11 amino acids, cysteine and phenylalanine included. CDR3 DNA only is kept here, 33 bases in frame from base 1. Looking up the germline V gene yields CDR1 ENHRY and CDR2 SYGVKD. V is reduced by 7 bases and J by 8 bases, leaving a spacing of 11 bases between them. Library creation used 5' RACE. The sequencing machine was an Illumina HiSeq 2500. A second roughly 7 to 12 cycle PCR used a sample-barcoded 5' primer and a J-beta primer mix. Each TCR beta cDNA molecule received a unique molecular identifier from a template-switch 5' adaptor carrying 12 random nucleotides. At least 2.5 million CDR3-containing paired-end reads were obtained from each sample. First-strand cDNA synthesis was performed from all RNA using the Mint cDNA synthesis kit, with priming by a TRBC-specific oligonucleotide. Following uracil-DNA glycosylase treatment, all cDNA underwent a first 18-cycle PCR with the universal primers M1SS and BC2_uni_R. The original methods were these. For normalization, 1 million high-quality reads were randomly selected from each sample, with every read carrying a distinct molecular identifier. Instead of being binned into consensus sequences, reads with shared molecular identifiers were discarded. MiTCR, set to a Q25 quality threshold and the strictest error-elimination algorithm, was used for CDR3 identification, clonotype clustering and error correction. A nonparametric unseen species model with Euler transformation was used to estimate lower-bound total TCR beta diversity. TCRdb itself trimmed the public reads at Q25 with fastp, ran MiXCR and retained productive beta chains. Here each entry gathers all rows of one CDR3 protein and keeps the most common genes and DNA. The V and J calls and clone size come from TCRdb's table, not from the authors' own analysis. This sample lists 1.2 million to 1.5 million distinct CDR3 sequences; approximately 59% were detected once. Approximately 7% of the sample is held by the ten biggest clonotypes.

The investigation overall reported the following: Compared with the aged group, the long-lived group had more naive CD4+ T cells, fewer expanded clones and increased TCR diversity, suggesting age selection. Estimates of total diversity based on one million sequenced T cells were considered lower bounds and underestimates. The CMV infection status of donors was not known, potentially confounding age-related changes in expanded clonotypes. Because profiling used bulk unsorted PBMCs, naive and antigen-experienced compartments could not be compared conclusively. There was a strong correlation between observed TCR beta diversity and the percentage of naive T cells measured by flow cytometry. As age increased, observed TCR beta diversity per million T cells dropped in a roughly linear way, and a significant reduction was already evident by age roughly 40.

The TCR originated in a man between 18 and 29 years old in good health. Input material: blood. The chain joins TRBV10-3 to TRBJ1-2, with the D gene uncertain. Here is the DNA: TGTGCCATCACTTGGACGGAGGGCTACACCTTC. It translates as CAITWTEGYTF.